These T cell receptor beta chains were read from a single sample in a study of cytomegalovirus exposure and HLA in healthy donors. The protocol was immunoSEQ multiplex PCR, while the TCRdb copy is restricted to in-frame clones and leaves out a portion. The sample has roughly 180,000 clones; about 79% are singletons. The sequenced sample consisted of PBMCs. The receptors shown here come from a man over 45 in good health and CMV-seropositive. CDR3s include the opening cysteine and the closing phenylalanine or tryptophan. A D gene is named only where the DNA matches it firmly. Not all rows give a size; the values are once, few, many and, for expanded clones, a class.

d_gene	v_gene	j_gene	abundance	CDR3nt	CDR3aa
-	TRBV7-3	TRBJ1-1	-	TGTGCCAGCAGCCGGGTCCCCCCGAAAGCTTTCTTT	CASSRVPPKAFF
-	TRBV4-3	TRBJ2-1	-	TGCGCCAGCAGCCAAGTAGGGCAGGGGCCCAATGAGCAGTTCTTC	CASSQVGQGPNEQFF
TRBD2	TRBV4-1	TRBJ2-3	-	TGCGCCAGCAGCCAATCCGTGAGCGGGGGGACAGATACGCAGTATTTT	CASSQSVSGGTDTQYF
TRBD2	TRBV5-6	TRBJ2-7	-	TGTGCCAGCGGACTAGCGGGCGCCACCTACGAGCAGTACTTC	CASGLAGATYEQYF
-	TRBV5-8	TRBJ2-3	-	TGTGCCAGCAGCGTTACCTCAGGGGCTAAAGATACGCAGTATTTT	CASSVTSGAKDTQYF
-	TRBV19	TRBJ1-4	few	TGTGCCAGTAGTACCTCCAGGGGAACTAATGAAAAACTGTTTTTT	CASSTSRGTNEKLFF
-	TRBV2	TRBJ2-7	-	TGTGCCAGCAGTCGGGGGTACGAGCAGTACTTC	CASSRGYEQYF
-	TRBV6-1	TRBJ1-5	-	TGTGCCAGCACGAGAGATCTCCTCCAGCCCCAGCATTTT	CASTRDLLQPQHF
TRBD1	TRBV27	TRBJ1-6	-	TGTGCCAGCAGTTCGGGCGGACAGGGAAGCTCACCCCTCCACTTT	CASSSGGQGSSPLHF
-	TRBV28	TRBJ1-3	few	TGTGCCAGCGAACAGGCCCTCTCTGGAAACACCATATATTTT	CASEQALSGNTIYF
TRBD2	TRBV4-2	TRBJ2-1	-	TGTGCCAGCAGCCAAGCGTCACGGGGGGACTACAATGAGCAGTTCTTC	CASSQASRGDYNEQFF
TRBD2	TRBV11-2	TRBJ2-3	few	TGTGCCAGCAGCTCCGCTAGCGGGGGGCCTACAGATACGCAGTATTTT	CASSSASGGPTDTQYF
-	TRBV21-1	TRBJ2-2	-	TGTGCCAGCAGCCTTGCGGGCCCCGCGAACACCGGGGAGCTGTTTTTT	CASSLAGPANTGELFF
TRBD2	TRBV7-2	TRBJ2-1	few	TGTGCCAGCAGCGGAACACTAGCGGGGGGGCCGATAGAGCAGTTCTTC	CASSGTLAGGPIEQFF
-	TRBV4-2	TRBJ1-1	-	TGTGCCAGCAGCCCCCGGTGGGGAGCTGAAGCTTTCTTT	CASSPRWGAEAFF
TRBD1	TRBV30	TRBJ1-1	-	TGTGCCTGGAGTGTACTAACAGGGGGCCTCTCTGAAGCTTTCTTT	CAWSVLTGGLSEAFF
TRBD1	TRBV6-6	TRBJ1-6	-	TGTGCCAGCAGTTCCGGGACAGATAATTCACCCCTCCACTTT	CASSSGTDNSPLHF
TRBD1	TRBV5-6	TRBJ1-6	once	TGTGCCAGCAGCTTGGGGACAGGTAATTCACCCCTCCACTTT	CASSLGTGNSPLHF
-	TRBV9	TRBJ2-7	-	TGTGCCAGCAGCGTAGGGCGGGGGGACAGCTATTACGAGCAGTACTTC	CASSVGRGDSYYEQYF
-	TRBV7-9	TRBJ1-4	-	TGTGCCAGCAGCTTGCTTTTACGGAGTAACGTTGAAAAACTGTTTTTT	CASSLLLRSNVEKLFF
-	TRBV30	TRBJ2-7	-	TGTGCCTGGAGTATTTCCAGAGGTTCCTTCTTCATGCACTTC	CAWSISRGSFFMHF
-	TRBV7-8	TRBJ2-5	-	TGTGCCAGCAGCTCGTATTCAGGGGAGACCCAGTACTTC	CASSSYSGETQYF
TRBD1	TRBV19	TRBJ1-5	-	TGTGCCAGTAGTATTGGGGGACAGGGTAGTACCAATCAGCCCCAGCATTTT	CASSIGGQGSTNQPQHF
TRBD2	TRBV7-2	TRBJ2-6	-	TGTGCCGACGAAGGGAGGGGAAAGGCCAACGTCCTGACTTTC	CADEGRGKANVLTF
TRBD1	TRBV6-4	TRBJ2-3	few	TGTGCCAGCAGTGAGGGACAGACAGACACAGATACGCAGTATTTT	CASSEGQTDTDTQYF
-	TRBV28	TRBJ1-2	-	TGTGCCAGCAGTCCTGCGGGGGAGGACTATGGCTACACCTTC	CASSPAGEDYGYTF
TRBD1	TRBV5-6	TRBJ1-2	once	TGTGCCAGCAGCTTGGCCCTAACAGGGGGCGCGGAAGGCTACACCTTC	CASSLALTGGAEGYTF
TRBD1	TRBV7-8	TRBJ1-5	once	TGTGCCAGCAGCTTGATCTCAGGACAGGGGATTTTCAATCAGCCCCAGCATTTT	CASSLISGQGIFNQPQHF
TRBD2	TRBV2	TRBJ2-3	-	TGTGCCAGCTCTAGAACCGGGACTATAAGCACAGATACGCAGTATTTT	CASSRTGTISTDTQYF